The entry below gives a single T cell receptor beta chain sequence along with its context. Assay: immunoSEQ multiplex PCR; the TCRdb copy retains only in-frame clones and omits some. The sample yields tens of thousands of clones, about 92% seen once. The source of the sample is a study of T cell changes during pregnancy in multiple sclerosis. The V gene lost 3 bases and the J gene lost 6 bases, with 13 bases spanning the gap. Per the germline V gene, CDR1 is SGHKS and CDR2 is YYEKEE (reference sequence). The CDR3 has 13 residues. This chain joins TRBV5-5 and TRBJ2-7; perhaps TRBD2 as D (7 bases). Specimen: CD4+ T cells from peripheral blood mononuclear cells, collected in the third trimester of pregnancy. This TCR derives from a female donor with multiple sclerosis, enrolled in a pregnancy study. For the CDR3, the DNA is TGTGCCAGCAGCTCTTCGGGGGGCCCCGAGCAGTACTTC. It codes for CASSSSGGPEQYF.